Below, 25 T cell receptor beta chains from the same sample are listed, as sequenced in a study of T cell responses to AZD1222 COVID-19 vaccine. The assay was immunoSEQ multiplex PCR, and TCRdb's table has in-frame clones only and misses some. Among some 54,000 clones listed, more than 80% were seen once. The sample here was peripheral blood, taken on day 0 of AZD1222 vaccination. The receptor source for this set is an adult in good health.

J is TRBJ2-7 and V is TRBV9, with unresolved D. The CDR3 totals 14 residues. The germline gives CDR1 SGDLS, CDR2 YYNGEE. V was pared by 3 bases and J by 5 bases, with 15 bases between. CDR3 in DNA: TGTGCCAGCAGCGCGGACCCCTTGGGTGACGAGCAGTACTTC. Protein: CASSADPLGDEQYF. Filled out from reference TRBV9 and TRBJ2-7, the complete variable domain reads DSGVTQTPKHLITATGQRVTLRCSPRSGDLSVYWYQQSLDQGLQFLIQYYNGEERAKGNILERFSAQQFPDLHSELNLSSLELGDSALYFCASSADPLGDEQYFGPGTRLTVT.

A few counts support this clone. This rearrangement joins TRBV20-1 to TRBJ2-2; 10 bases line up with TRBD2. The CDR3 spans 16 residues. Germline V gene sequence: CDR1 DFQATT, CDR2 SNEGSKA (reference sequence). The V gene end was trimmed by 3 bases and the J gene end by 4 bases; junction bases not matched to a gene: 8. The DNA for the CDR3 is TGCAGTGCTAGTTTGCTAGCGGGAGATCGCACCGGGGAGCTGTTTTTT. This gives the protein CSASLLAGDRTGELFF.

The chain couples TRBV10-3 to TRBJ2-7, with D unresolved. Trimming shortened V by 4 bases and J by 4 bases, and 8 bases separated the two germline ends. There are 12 residues in the CDR3. From germline, CDR1 is ENHRY and CDR2 SYGVKD. CDR3 loop: CAISANEYEQYF. CDR3 DNA sequence: TGTGCCATCAGTGCGAACGAATACGAGCAGTACTTC.

The J gene is TRBJ1-1, the V gene TRBV19; D gene uncertain. This CDR3 is 13 amino acids long. Trimming removed 3 bases from V and 1 base from J, with 6 bases in between. The germline V gene encodes CDR1 LNHDA and CDR2 SQIVND (reference sequence). The CDR3: CASSMVRNTEAFF. The CDR3 bases are TGTGCCAGTAGTATGGTTCGGAACACTGAAGCTTTCTTT.

The gene calls are TRBV11-3 and TRBJ1-1, with D perhaps TRBD1 (6 bases). The CDR3 covers 15 residues. V was pared by 1 base and J by 2 bases, with 11 bases between. The germline CDR1 and CDR2 sequences are SGHNT and YENEEA. CDR3 sequence reads: CASSLGTEINTEAFF. The CDR3 nucleotides read TGTGCCAGCAGCTTAGGGACAGAAATTAACACTGAAGCTTTCTTT.

The V and J genes are TRBV27 and TRBJ2-6; 8 bases map to TRBD2. Germline lookup yields CDR1 MNHEY and CDR2 SMNVEV (reference sequence). This CDR3 has 15 residues. Germline trimming cut 5 bases from V and 2 bases from J; bases unmatched to any gene: 2. The CDR3 nucleotides are TGTGCCAGCAGTAAACTAGCGGCTGGGGCCAACGTCCTGACTTTC. This sequence encodes CASSKLAAGANVLTF.

V and J are TRBV28 and TRBJ2-1; D call uncertain. Germline V lookup: CDR1 MDHEN, CDR2 SYDVKM. This CDR3 comprises 12 residues. V gave up 6 bases and J gave up 7 bases, with 10 bases separating them. The CDR3 DNA reads as TGTGCCAGCAGCCGCGCGGAGAATGAGCAGTTCTTC. Its translation is CASSRAENEQFF.

This clone is termed medium-sized. This chain joins TRBV14 and TRBJ1-6; D uncertain. The CDR3 length is 17 residues. CDR1 SGHDN and CDR2 FVKESK come from the germline V gene. The V and J ends lost 0 bases and 0 bases respectively, with 9 bases between them. The DNA of the CDR3 is TGTGCCAGCAGCCAAGAACAGACTAGCTCCTATAATTCACCCCTCCACTTT. Translation: CASSQEQTSSYNSPLHF.

The chain combines TRBV6-5 with TRBJ2-3, with 10 bases identical to TRBD2. Germline trimming cut 6 bases from V and 6 bases from J; bases unmatched to any gene: 9. This CDR3 spans 15 amino acids. The germline CDR1 and CDR2 sequences are MNHEY and SVGAGI. Here the CDR3 DNA reads TGTGCCAGCAGGGCCCCTAGCGGGAGCCGGGATACGCAGTATTTT. It codes for CASRAPSGSRDTQYF.

The chain recombines TRBV29-1 with TRBJ2-7; D uncertain. The CDR3 contains 12 residues. Germline values: CDR1 SQVTM, CDR2 ANQGSEA. Trimming left V 7 bases short and J 0 bases short, with 10 bases between. For the CDR3, the DNA is TGCAGCGCGACCTTCGACTCCTACGAGCAGTACTTC. It specifies CSATFDSYEQYF.

The CDR3 spells CASSFPTSGRANTGELFF. The CDR3 nucleotides read TGCGCCAGCAGCTTCCCGACTAGCGGGAGGGCGAACACCGGGGAGCTGTTTTTT. J is TRBJ2-2 and V is TRBV5-1, with TRBD2 matching 14 bases. The length of the CDR3 is 18 residues. V lost 2 bases to trimming and J lost 0 bases; unmatched junction nucleotides: 3. The germline gives CDR1 SGHRS, CDR2 YFSETQ.

The table lists this clone with a count of one. J is TRBJ1-1 and V is TRBV27, with a possible D match to TRBD1 (5 bases). This CDR3 comprises 15 residues. Germline lookup yields CDR1 MNHEY and CDR2 SMNVEV (reference sequence). The V end lost 0 bases, the J end lost 5 bases, and 13 bases lay between the germline ends. The CDR3 region has the DNA TGTGCCAGCAGTTTATCGGCCGGCGGGGGTACTGAAGCTTTCTTT. Translation: CASSLSAGGGTEAFF.

This clone was picked up one time. J is TRBJ1-1 and V is TRBV5-1; 7 nucleotides match TRBD1. The CDR3 spans 15 residues. Unmatched junction bases numbered 11, after V lost 4 bases and J lost 5 bases. CDR1 is SGHRS, CDR2 YFSETQ, per germline. Written as DNA, the CDR3 is TGCGCCAGCAGCCCGAGACAGGGTTTGAGTACTGAAGCTTTCTTT. Translation gives CASSPRQGLSTEAFF.

This clone was counted only a few times. This chain uses TRBV2 with TRBJ1-2; no firm D call. Trimming removed 4 bases from V and 0 bases from J, with 9 bases in between. CDR3 length: 14 amino acids. Germline V gene data show CDR1 as SNHLY and CDR2 as FYNNEI. The CDR3 protein is CASSGTQPNYGYTF. The DNA of the CDR3 is TGTGCCAGCAGTGGGACCCAACCTAACTATGGCTACACCTTC.

This CDR3 reads CASSFSQSNTGELFF. The CDR3 DNA sequence: TGTGCCAGCAGTTTTTCCCAATCGAACACCGGGGAGCTGTTTTTT. V gene TRBV28 combines with J gene TRBJ2-2; D remains ambiguous. Per germline, CDR1 MDHEN and CDR2 SYDVKM. V lost 3 bases and J lost 0, with 8 bases in between. The CDR3 totals 15 residues.

V gene TRBV3-1 (or the pseudogene TRBV3-2) combines with J gene TRBJ2-7; D is unresolved. This CDR3 contains 13 residues. V dropped 2 bases and J dropped 6 bases, with 11 bases sitting between them. The V gene's germline CDR1 is LGHDT and CDR2 YNNKEL (reference sequence). The CDR3 protein is CASSQTGVSEQYF. CDR3 coding DNA: TGTGCCAGCAGCCAAACCGGAGTATCCGAGCAGTACTTC.

This clone was detected only once. V gene TRBV12-3 or TRBV12-4 combines with J gene TRBJ2-1; D is unresolved. Trimming pared 3 bases from V and 6 bases from J, leaving 6 bases between. CDR3 length: 12 residues. CDR3 sequence (DNA): TGTGCCAGCAGTTTTGAGAGCAATGAGCAGTTCTTC. Translating gives CASSFESNEQFF.

The CDR3, as DNA: TGTGCCAGCAGCGTAGACGGCAACACTGAAGCTTTCTTT. Protein product: CASSVDGNTEAFF. This chain joins TRBV9 and TRBJ1-1; D ambiguous. V gave up 0 bases and J gave up 2 bases, with 5 bases separating them. The CDR3 extends over 13 amino acids. CDR1 and CDR2 (germline): SGDLS, YYNGEE.

This clone appeared once. V and J are TRBV18 and TRBJ2-2; D remains unclear. CDR1 and CDR2 (germline): KGHSH, LQKENI. The CDR3 length is 13 residues. The germline V and J ends were trimmed by 3 bases and 6 bases, with 8 bases remaining between them. The CDR3: CASSPMGSGELFF. The CDR3 nucleotides are TGTGCCAGCTCACCTATGGGTTCCGGGGAGCTGTTTTTT.

V and J are TRBV14 and TRBJ1-3, with TRBD1 as a possible D gene (5 bases). Trimming left V 3 bases short and J 0 bases short, with 9 bases between. Germline lookup yields CDR1 SGHDN and CDR2 FVKESK. The CDR3 has 15 amino acids. CDR3 sequence: CASSQGGGSGNTIYF. The CDR3 nucleotides read TGTGCCAGCAGCCAGGGTGGGGGCTCTGGAAACACCATATATTTT.

The V call is TRBV9, the J call TRBJ2-5, with TRBD2 matching over 8 bases. CDR1 and CDR2 (germline): SGDLS, YYNGEE. This CDR3 has 16 residues. J was trimmed by 5 bases and V by 4 bases; bases with no gene match: 13. The CDR3 bases are TGTGCCAGCAGCCGGATTTCAGCGGGAGCTGGGGAGACCCAGTACTTC. Its protein product is CASSRISAGAGETQYF.

The V call is TRBV5-1, the J call TRBJ2-7; TRBD1 matches at 7 bases. The V gene end was trimmed by 3 bases and the J gene end by 3 bases; junction bases not matched to a gene: 6. Germline-derived CDR1 and CDR2 are SGHRS and YFSETQ. The CDR3 totals 14 residues. The chain's CDR3 is CASSWGQSVYEQYF. The CDR3 DNA reads TGCGCCAGCAGCTGGGGACAGTCGGTCTACGAGCAGTACTTC.

This rearrangement joins TRBV27 to TRBJ2-5; no firm D call. This CDR3 is 13 amino acids long. V lost 4 bases and J lost 5, with 11 bases in between. CDR1 is MNHEY and CDR2 is SMNVEV in the germline V gene (reference sequence). The DNA of the CDR3 is TGTGCCAGCAGTTCCCGGCCGTTGGAGACCCAGTACTTC. Translation: CASSSRPLETQYF.

The rearrangement joins TRBV10-3 to TRBJ2-1; TRBD1 aligns across 7 bases. J was trimmed by 3 bases and V by 3 bases; bases with no gene match: 5. The CDR3 consists of 15 residues. Germline values: CDR1 ENHRY, CDR2 SYGVKD. The CDR3: CAISDPTGHYNEQFF. CDR3 sequence (DNA): TGTGCCATCAGTGACCCGACAGGGCACTACAATGAGCAGTTCTTC.

This clone was picked up one time. V and J are TRBV19 and TRBJ1-4; TRBD1 is a possible D gene (5 bases). V lost 6 bases to trimming and J lost 2 bases, with 7 bases between them. Germline V gene sequence: CDR1 LNHDA, CDR2 SQIVND (reference sequence). The CDR3 has 13 amino acids. CDR3 coding DNA: TGTGCCAGTAGCTGGGGCACTAATGAAAAACTGTTTTTT. Protein sequence: CASSWGTNEKLFF.